This T cell receptor beta chain was obtained from a study of graft-versus-host responses after intestinal transplantation. The study's findings and limits: When patients had graft-donor T cell macrochimerism, their allografts held high graft-versus-host to host-versus-graft clonal ratios. Recipient-marrow GvH clones were detected, some having first appeared in ileum or blood.

V lost 2 bases and J lost 4; bases outside the gene matches: 4. The germline CDR1 and CDR2 sequences are MNHNY and SVGAGI (reference sequence). There are 15 residues in the CDR3. Only in-frame clones appear in the TCRdb table, and some are missing; sequencing was by immunoSEQ multiplex PCR. The data hold some 70,000 clones, with over 85% observed a single time. Comment on this clone: What it binds is unknown.

The chain links TRBV6-6 to TRBJ1-4; 7 nucleotides agree with TRBD1. The sequencing used bone marrow, collected less than 750 days after intestinal transplantation. This clonotype was sampled from a human patient who received an intestinal transplant, so some T cells may come from the graft donor. CDR3 sequence reads: CASSYPGQDNEKLFF. CDR3 DNA: TGTGCCAGCAGTTACCCCGGACAGGATAATGAAAAACTGTTTTTT.